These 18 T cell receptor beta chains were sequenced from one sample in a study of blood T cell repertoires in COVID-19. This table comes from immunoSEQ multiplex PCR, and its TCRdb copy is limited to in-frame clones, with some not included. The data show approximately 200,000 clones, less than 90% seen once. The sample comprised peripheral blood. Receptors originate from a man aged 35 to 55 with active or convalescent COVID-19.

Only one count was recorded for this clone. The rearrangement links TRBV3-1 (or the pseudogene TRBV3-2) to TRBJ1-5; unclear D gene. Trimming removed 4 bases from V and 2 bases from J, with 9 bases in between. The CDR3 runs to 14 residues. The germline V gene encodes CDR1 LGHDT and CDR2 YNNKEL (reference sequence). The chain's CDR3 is CASSPSFGNQPQHF. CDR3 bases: TGTGCCAGCAGCCCGTCCTTCGGCAATCAGCCCCAGCATTTT.

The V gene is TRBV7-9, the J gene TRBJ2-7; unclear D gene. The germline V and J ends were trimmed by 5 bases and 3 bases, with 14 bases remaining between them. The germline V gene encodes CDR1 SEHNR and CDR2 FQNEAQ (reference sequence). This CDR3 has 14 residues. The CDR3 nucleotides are TGTGCCAGCAGCGCCGTTTACTCGGTCTACGAGCAGTACTTC. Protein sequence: CASSAVYSVYEQYF.

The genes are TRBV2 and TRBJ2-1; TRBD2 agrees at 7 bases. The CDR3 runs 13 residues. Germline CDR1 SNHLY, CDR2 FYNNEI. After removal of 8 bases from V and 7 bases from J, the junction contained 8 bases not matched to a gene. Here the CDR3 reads CASQAGLRNEQFF. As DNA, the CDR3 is TGTGCCAGCCAAGCGGGGCTTAGGAATGAGCAGTTCTTC. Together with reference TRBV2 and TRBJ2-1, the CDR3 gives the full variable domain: EPEVTQTPSHQVTQMGQEVILRCVPISNHLYFYWYRQILGQKVEFLVSFYNNEISEKSEIFDDQFSVERPDGSNFTLKIRSTKLEDSAMYFCASQAGLRNEQFFGPGTRLTVL.

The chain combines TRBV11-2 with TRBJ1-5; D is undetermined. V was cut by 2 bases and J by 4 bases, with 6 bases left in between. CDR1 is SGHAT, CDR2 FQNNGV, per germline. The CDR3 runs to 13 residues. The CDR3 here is CASSLYLNQPQHF. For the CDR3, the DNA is TGTGCCAGCAGCTTATATCTTAATCAGCCCCAGCATTTT.

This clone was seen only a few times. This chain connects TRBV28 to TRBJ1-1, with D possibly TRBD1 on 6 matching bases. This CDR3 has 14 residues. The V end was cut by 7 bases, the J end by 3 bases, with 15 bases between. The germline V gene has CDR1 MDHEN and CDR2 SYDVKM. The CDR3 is CASTGTIPDTEAFF. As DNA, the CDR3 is TGTGCCAGCACTGGGACAATTCCGGACACTGAAGCTTTCTTT.

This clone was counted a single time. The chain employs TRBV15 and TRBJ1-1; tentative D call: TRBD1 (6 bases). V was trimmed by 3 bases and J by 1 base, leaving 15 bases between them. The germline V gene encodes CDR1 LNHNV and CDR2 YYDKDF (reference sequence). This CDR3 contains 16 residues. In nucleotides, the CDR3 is TGTGCCACCAGCAGGACTACCGGGACACCGAACACTGAAGCTTTCTTT. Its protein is CATSRTTGTPNTEAFF.

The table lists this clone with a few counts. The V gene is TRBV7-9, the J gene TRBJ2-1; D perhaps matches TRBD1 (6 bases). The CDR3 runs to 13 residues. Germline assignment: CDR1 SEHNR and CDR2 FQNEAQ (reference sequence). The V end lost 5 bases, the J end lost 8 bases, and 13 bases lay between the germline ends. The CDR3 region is CASSPYKGDEQFF. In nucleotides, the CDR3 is TGTGCCAGCAGCCCTTATAAGGGGGATGAGCAGTTCTTC.

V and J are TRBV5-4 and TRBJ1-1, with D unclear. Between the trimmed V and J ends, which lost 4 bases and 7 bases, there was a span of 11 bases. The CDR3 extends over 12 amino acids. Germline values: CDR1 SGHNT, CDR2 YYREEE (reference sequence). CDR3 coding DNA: TGTGCCAGCAGCAGGGAGAGTTTTGAAGCTTTCTTT. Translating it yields CASSRESFEAFF.

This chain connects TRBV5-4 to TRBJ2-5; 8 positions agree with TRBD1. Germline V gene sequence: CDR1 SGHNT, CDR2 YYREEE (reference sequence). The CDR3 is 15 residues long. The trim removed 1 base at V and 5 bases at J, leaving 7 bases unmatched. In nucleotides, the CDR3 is TGTGCCAGCAGCTTGTTGCCAGGGGGCCAGGAGACCCAGTACTTC. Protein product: CASSLLPGGQETQYF. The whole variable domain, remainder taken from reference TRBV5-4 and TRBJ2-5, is ETGVTQSPTHLIKTRGQQVTLRCSSQSGHNTVSWYQQALGQGPQFIFQYYREEENGRGNFPPRFSGLQFPNYSSELNVNALELDDSALYLCASSLLPGGQETQYFGPGTRLLVL.

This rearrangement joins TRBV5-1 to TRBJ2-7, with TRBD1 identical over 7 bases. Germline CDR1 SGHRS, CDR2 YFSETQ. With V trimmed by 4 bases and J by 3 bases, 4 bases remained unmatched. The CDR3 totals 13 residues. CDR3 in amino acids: CASSPTGNYEQYF. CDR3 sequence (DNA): TGCGCCAGCAGCCCGACAGGGAACTACGAGCAGTACTTC.

The CDR3, as DNA: TGCGCCAGCAGCTACTCCAAGGACATGTCGACCCTCTACGAGCAGTACTTC. The encoded protein is CASSYSKDMSTLYEQYF. V gene TRBV5-1 combines with J gene TRBJ2-7, with a tentative D call TRBD1 (5 bases). CDR3 size: 17 residues. The germline gives CDR1 SGHRS, CDR2 YFSETQ. The V end was cut by 3 bases, the J end by 3 bases, with 22 bases between.

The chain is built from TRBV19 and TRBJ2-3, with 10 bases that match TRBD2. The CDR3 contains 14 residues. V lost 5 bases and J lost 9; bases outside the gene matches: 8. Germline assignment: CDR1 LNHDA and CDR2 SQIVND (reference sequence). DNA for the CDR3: TGTGCCAGTAGTGCGGCTAGCGGGGGAGGCACGCAGTATTTT. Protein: CASSAASGGGTQYF.

This CDR3 reads CASMKGQGTQPQHF. The CDR3 DNA follows: TGTGCCAGCATGAAGGGACAGGGGACCCAGCCCCAGCATTTT. This chain joins TRBV2 and TRBJ1-5, with 10 bases fitting TRBD1. From germline, CDR1 is SNHLY and CDR2 FYNNEI. This CDR3 region has 14 residues. Trimming at V came to 7 bases and at J to 7 bases, leaving 7 bases not matched to a gene.

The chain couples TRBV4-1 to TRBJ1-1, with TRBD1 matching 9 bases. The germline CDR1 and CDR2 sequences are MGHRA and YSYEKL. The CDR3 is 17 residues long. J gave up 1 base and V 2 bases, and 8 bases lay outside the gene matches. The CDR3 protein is CASSQPIQGAENTEAFF. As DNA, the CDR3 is TGCGCCAGCAGCCAACCTATACAGGGGGCGGAGAACACTGAAGCTTTCTTT.

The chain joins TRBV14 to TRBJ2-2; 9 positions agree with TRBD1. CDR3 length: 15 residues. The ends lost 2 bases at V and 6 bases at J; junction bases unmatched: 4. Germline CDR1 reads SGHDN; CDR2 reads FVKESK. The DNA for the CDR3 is TGTGCCAGCAGCCAACCGGGACAGGGTCCCGGGGAGCTGTTTTTT. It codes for CASSQPGQGPGELFF.

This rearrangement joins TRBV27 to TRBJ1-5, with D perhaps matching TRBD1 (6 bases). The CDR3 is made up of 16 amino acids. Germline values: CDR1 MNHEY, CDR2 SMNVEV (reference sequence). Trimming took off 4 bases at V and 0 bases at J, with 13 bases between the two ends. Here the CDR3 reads CASSSVGTISNQPQHF. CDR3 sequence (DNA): TGTGCCAGCAGTTCCGTCGGGACAATTAGCAATCAGCCCCAGCATTTT.

DNA for the CDR3: TGTGCCAGAGGCCGGGGGGCAGGCACCGGGGAGCTGTTTTTT. It codes for CARGRGAGTGELFF. The chain employs TRBV2 and TRBJ2-2, with D maybe TRBD2 (7 bases). Germline V CDR1 and CDR2: SNHLY, FYNNEI. Between the trimmed V and J ends, which lost 9 bases and 4 bases, there was a span of 15 bases. The CDR3 is 14 residues long.

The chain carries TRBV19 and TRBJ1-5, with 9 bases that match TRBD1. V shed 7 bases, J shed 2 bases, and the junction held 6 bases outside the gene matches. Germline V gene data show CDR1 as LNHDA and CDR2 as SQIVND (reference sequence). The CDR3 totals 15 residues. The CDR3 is CASNTDRGGNQPQHF. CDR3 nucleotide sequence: TGTGCCAGTAATACGGACAGGGGAGGCAATCAGCCCCAGCATTTT.